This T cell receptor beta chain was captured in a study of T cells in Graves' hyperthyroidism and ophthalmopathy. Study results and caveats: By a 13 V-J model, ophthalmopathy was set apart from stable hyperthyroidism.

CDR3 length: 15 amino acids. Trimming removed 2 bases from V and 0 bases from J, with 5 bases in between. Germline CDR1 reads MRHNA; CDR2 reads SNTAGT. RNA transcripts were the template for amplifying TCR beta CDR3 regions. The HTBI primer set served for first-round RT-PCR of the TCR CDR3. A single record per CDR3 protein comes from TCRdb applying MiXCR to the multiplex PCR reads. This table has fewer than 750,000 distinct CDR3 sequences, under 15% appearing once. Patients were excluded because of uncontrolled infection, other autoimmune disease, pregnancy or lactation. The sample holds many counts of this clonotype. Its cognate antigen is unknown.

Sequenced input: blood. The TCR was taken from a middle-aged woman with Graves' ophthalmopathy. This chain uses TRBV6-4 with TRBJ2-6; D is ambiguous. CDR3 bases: TGTGCCAGCAGTGACACAACCTCTGGGGCCAACGTCCTGACTTTC. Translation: CASSDTTSGANVLTF.